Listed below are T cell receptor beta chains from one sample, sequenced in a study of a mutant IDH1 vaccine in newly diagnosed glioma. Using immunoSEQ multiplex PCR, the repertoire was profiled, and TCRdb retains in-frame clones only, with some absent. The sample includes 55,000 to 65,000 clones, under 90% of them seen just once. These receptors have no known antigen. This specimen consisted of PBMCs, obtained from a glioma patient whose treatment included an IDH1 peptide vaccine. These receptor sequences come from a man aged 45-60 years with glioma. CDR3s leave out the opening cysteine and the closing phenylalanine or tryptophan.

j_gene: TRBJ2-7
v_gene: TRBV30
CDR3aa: AWGWGQGVHEQY

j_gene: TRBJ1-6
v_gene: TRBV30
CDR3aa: AWSVMRSPLH

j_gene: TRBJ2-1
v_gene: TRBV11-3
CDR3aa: ASSAYSDHGHEQF

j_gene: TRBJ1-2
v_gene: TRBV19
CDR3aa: ASSWTGTNYGYT

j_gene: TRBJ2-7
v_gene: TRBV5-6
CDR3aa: ASSLAGQGEY

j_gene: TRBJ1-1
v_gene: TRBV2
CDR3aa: ASSERGAGGTEAF

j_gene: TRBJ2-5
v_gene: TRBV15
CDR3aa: ATSRTDQETQY

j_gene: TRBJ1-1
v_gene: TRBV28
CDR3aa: ASRTSGGGTEAF

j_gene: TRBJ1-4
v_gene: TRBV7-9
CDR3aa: ASSTTGVNEKLF

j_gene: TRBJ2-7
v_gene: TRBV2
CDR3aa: ASREQNNQY

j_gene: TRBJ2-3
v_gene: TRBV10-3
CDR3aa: ATTLGGMEDTQY

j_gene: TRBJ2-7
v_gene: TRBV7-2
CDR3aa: ASSSGLAGGPEQY

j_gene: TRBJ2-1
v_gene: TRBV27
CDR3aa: ASRELGNEQF

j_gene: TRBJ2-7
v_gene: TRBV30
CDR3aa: AWSRTNYEQY

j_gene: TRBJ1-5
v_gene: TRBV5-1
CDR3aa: ASSLAGREQPQH

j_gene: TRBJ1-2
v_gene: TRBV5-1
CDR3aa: ASSLGAGANYGYT

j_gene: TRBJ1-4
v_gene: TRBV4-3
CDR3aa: ASSQAFQVEKLF

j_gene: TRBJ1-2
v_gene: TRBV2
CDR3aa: ASTAGLLGYT

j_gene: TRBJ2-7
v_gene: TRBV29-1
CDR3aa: SVLGLAGANEQY

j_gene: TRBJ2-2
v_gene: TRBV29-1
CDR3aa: SVVGVSAWSGELF

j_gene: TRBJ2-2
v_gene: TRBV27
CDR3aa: ASSYGGTGELF

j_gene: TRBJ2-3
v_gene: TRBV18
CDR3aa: ASSPPSATDTQY

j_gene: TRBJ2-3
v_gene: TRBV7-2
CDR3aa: ASSKYADTQY

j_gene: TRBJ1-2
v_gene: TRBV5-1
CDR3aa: ASSDGTGLDYGYT

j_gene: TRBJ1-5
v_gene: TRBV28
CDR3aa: ASSRPLGGNQPQH

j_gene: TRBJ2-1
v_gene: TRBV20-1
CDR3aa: SADLSEQF

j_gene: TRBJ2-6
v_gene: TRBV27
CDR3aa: ASSSSGPGANVLT

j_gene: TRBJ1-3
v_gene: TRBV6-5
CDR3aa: ASSDRKGGNTIY

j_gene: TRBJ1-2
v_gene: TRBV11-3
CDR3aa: ASSKDQGYGYT

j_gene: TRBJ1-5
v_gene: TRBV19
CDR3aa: ASSTVDNSNQPQH

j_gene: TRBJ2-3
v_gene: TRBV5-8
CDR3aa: ASSSRGSGGHTQY

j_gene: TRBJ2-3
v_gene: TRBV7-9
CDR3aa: ASSSTDTQY

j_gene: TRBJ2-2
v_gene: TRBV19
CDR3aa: ASTRGGTGELF

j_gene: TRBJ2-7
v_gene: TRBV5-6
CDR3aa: ASSLAGSDEQY

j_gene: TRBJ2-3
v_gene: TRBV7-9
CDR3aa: ASSLVGLAASTDTQY

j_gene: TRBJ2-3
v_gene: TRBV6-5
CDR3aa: ASRTAQDTQY

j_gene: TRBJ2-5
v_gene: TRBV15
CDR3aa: ATSRDLGVQETQY

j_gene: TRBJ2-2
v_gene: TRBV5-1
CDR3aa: ASSVLTGGTGELF

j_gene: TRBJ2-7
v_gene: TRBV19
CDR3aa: ASSTLTGGEQY

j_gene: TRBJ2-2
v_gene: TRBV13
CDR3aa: ASHARGTTGELF